The 22 T cell receptor beta chains below were found in one sample sequenced in a study of OX40 agonist ivuxolimab in advanced cancers. The method was immunoSEQ multiplex PCR; TCRdb's version includes in-frame clones alone and lacks a portion of them. Altogether about 64,000 clones are present, under 90% being singletons, with the ten largest covering less than 2.5%. The sample here was CD4+ or CD8+ T cells sorted from blood, taken in a trial of the OX40 agonist ivuxolimab. All receptors derive from an adult with an advanced solid tumor such as melanoma, head and neck, liver or kidney cancer.

V is TRBV9 and J is TRBJ2-5, with a tentative D call TRBD1 (7 bases). This CDR3 contains 15 residues. CDR1 is SGDLS and CDR2 is YYNGEE in the germline V gene. V lost 0 bases to trimming and J lost 5 bases, with 14 bases between them. The CDR3 protein is CASSVGTSGGETQYF. In DNA form, the CDR3 reads TGTGCCAGCAGCGTAGGTACATCAGGGGGGGAGACCCAGTACTTC. The whole variable domain, filled in from reference TRBV9 and TRBJ2-5, reads DSGVTQTPKHLITATGQRVTLRCSPRSGDLSVYWYQQSLDQGLQFLIQYYNGEERAKGNILERFSAQQFPDLHSELNLSSLELGDSALYFCASSVGTSGGETQYFGPGTRLLVL.

As concerns this clone: A junction boundary mismatches the germline segment, possibly from a read error. The chain carries TRBV7-8 and TRBJ2-1; 11 bases are a match to TRBD1. The germline gives CDR1 SGHVS, CDR2 FQNEAQ. CDR3 length: 15 amino acids. CDR3 in DNA: TGTGCCAGCACCTTATTGGACAGGGGGCCTGATGAGCAGTTCTTC. Translating gives CASTLLDRGPDEQFF.

The chain recombines TRBV30 with TRBJ2-1; D perhaps matches TRBD2 (6 bases). The V and J ends lost 2 bases and 8 bases respectively, with 19 bases between them. The germline gives CDR1 GTSNPN, CDR2 SVGIG (reference sequence). This CDR3 spans 15 amino acids. The CDR3 coding sequence is TGTGCCTGGAGTTCTAAGGGACTTCGACGGGATGAGCAGTTCTTC. Its protein is CAWSSKGLRRDEQFF.

The chain combines TRBV28 with TRBJ1-1; D is ambiguous. This CDR3 is built from 13 residues. Germline V CDR1 and CDR2: MDHEN, SYDVKM. The CDR3 sequence is CASDGTMNTEAFF. DNA for the CDR3: TGTGCTTCGGACGGTACAATGAACACTGAAGCTTTCTTT.

The CDR3 spells CASSYSITAGSGEQYF. The DNA for the CDR3 is TGTGCCAGCAGTTACTCGATAACGGCTGGTTCGGGCGAGCAGTACTTC. The rearrangement links TRBV6-5 to TRBJ2-7; D uncertain. From germline, CDR1 is MNHEY and CDR2 SVGAGI. The CDR3 contains 16 residues. With 0 bases removed from V and 6 bases from J, the gap between germline ends came to 18 bases.

V usage is TRBV6-9 and J usage is TRBJ1-2; 7 bases match TRBD1. This CDR3 has 16 residues. Per germline, CDR1 MNHGY and CDR2 SVAAGI. V dropped 4 bases and J dropped 4; count of bases not matched to a gene: 12. The CDR3 DNA sequence: TGTGCCAGCAGTTTTACACCAGAGACAGGGATCTATGGCTACACCTTC. Residues: CASSFTPETGIYGYTF.

The chain links TRBV28 to TRBJ2-1; D might be TRBD2 (5 bases). The germline V gene has CDR1 MDHEN and CDR2 SYDVKM. The V and J ends lost 7 bases and 2 bases respectively, with 18 bases between them. The CDR3 sequence is 16 residues long. The CDR3 sequence: CASKVRGFSAYNEQFF. The CDR3 bases are TGTGCCAGCAAAGTTCGAGGGTTTAGTGCCTACAATGAGCAGTTCTTC.

J is TRBJ2-7 and V is TRBV28; D gene unclear. The V gene lost 6 bases and the J gene lost 3 bases, with 9 bases spanning the gap. Germline CDR1 MDHEN, CDR2 SYDVKM. The CDR3 is 12 residues long. The CDR3 DNA follows: TGTGCCAGCAGCTACTTATTCTACGAGCAGTACTTC. Residues: CASSYLFYEQYF.

This clone was seen a few times. The gene calls are TRBV7-6 and TRBJ1-6, with 7 bases identical to TRBD1. The CDR3 covers 18 residues. Trimming took 1 base from V and 4 from J; bases not matched to a gene: 10. Germline CDR1 is SGHVS and CDR2 is FNYEAQ. The CDR3 coding sequence is TGTGCCAGCAGCTTAGTATCGGGGAACAGGGGTTATAATTCACCCCTCCACTTT. As protein: CASSLVSGNRGYNSPLHF.

The chain employs TRBV5-6 and TRBJ1-4; D gene ambiguous. Germline V CDR1 and CDR2: SGHDT, YYEEEE. V lost 2 bases to trimming and J lost 5 bases, with 10 bases between them. This CDR3 has 14 residues. CDR3 loop: CASSFTGHNEKLFF. The DNA of the CDR3 is TGTGCCAGCAGCTTTACCGGGCACAATGAAAAACTGTTTTTT.

This clone has just one count. J is TRBJ1-2 and V is TRBV6-1, with 9 bases that match TRBD1. Trimming removed 4 bases from V and 8 bases from J; junction bases left unmatched: 8. Germline values: CDR1 MNHNS, CDR2 SASEGT. The CDR3 totals 14 residues. The CDR3 sequence: CASSVGWGQGGYTF. CDR3 coding DNA: TGTGCCAGCAGTGTCGGTTGGGGACAGGGAGGCTACACCTTC.

This clone is a singleton in its sample. This sequence joins TRBV29-1 and TRBJ2-3, with D maybe TRBD1 (6 bases). Trimming stripped 8 bases from V and 0 bases from J, with 12 bases between. The germline V gene has CDR1 SQVTM and CDR2 ANQGSEA. The CDR3 length is 13 residues. CDR3 DNA sequence: TGCAGCTCCGAGGGGGTGAGCACAGATACGCAGTATTTT. Protein sequence: CSSEGVSTDTQYF.

The chain recombines TRBV6-6 with TRBJ2-1; 8 nucleotides agree with TRBD2. The CDR3 extends over 15 amino acids. Germline CDR1 MNHNY, CDR2 SVGAGI (reference sequence). Germline trimming cut 6 bases from V and 6 bases from J; bases unmatched to any gene: 10. The CDR3 reads CASRRFREGVNEQFF. The DNA for the CDR3 is TGTGCCAGCAGGCGCTTTCGGGAGGGCGTCAATGAGCAGTTCTTC.

The CDR3 coding sequence is TGTGCCAGCAGCGTAGGGGGTGTTAGCAATCAGCCCCAGCATTTT. As protein: CASSVGGVSNQPQHF. The chain is built from TRBV9 and TRBJ1-5; no clear D. V lost 0 bases to trimming and J lost 0 bases, with 7 bases between them. Germline V gene lookup returns CDR1 SGDLS and CDR2 YYNGEE. The CDR3 covers 15 residues.

This chain links TRBV7-3 with TRBJ1-1; D unclear. Germline V gene lookup returns CDR1 SGHTA and CDR2 FQGTGA. Deletions cut 1 base from V and 3 bases from J, with 6 bases between. This CDR3 region has 13 residues. CDR3 coding DNA: TGTGCCAGCAGCTTAAACCGGGACACTGAAGCTTTCTTT. This gives the protein CASSLNRDTEAFF.

CDR3 coding DNA: TGTGCCAGCAGTTACAGATCCTACGAGCAGTACTTC. Translating it yields CASSYRSYEQYF. The chain joins TRBV6-6 to TRBJ2-7; no firm D call. Between the trimmed V and J ends, which lost 2 bases and 1 base, there was a span of 3 bases. Germline assignment: CDR1 MNHNY and CDR2 SVGAGI (reference sequence). The CDR3 spans 12 residues.

The V gene is TRBV2, the J gene TRBJ1-3, with D possibly matching TRBD1 (5 bases). Germline V gene sequence: CDR1 SNHLY, CDR2 FYNNEI. V lost 7 bases and J 0 bases, leaving 10 bases between the germline ends. CDR3 size: 14 residues. The CDR3 DNA sequence: TGTGCCAGCATGGGACGGGTCTCTGGAAACACCATATATTTT. Translating gives CASMGRVSGNTIYF.

V gene TRBV7-2 combines with J gene TRBJ2-3; 11 nucleotides agree with TRBD2. This CDR3 comprises 15 residues. Germline V gene lookup returns CDR1 SGHTA and CDR2 FQGNSA. The trim removed 5 bases at V and 0 bases at J, leaving 1 base unmatched. The CDR3 DNA is TGTGCCAGCAGCGCTAGCGGGGGGAGCACAGATACGCAGTATTTT. It encodes CASSASGGSTDTQYF.

The chain joins TRBV27 to TRBJ2-5, with D possibly matching TRBD2 (5 bases). Germline CDR1 is MNHEY and CDR2 is SMNVEV (reference sequence). With 7 bases removed from V and 14 bases from J, the gap between germline ends came to 23 bases. The CDR3 totals 13 residues. For the CDR3, the DNA is TGTGCCAGCAAAAGTTCGGGGTCCCCATCTCCTTACTTC. As protein: CASKSSGSPSPYF.

This chain connects TRBV11-2 to TRBJ2-7; 8 nucleotides align to TRBD2. This CDR3 region has 11 residues. Germline V gives CDR1 SGHAT, CDR2 FQNNGV. V lost 5 bases to trimming and J lost 6 bases; unmatched junction nucleotides: 0. The CDR3 loop is CASSRGGEQYF. The CDR3, as DNA: TGTGCCAGCAGCCGGGGGGGCGAGCAGTACTTC. The full variable domain, its missing parts supplied by reference TRBV11-2 and TRBJ2-7, is EAGVAQSPRYKIIEKRQSVAFWCNPISGHATLYWYQQILGQGPKLLIQFQNNGVVDDSQLPKDRFSAERLKGVDSTLKIQPAKLEDSAVYLCASSRGGEQYFGPGTRLTVT.

This chain connects TRBV11-1 to TRBJ2-5, with 12 bases that match TRBD2. The CDR3 runs 15 residues. The germline V gene encodes CDR1 SGHAT and CDR2 FQDESV (reference sequence). Trimming removed 8 bases from V and 4 bases from J; junction bases left unmatched: 8. The DNA for the CDR3 is TGTGCCAGCGCCTTAGGACTAGCGGGGACAGAGACCCAGTACTTC. Translating it yields CASALGLAGTETQYF.

This chain connects TRBV6-1 to TRBJ1-2, with TRBD1 as a possible D gene (5 bases). The germline gives CDR1 MNHNS, CDR2 SASEGT. V was cut by 7 bases and J by 8 bases, with 11 bases left in between. The length of the CDR3 is 11 residues. The CDR3 spells CASTINRGYTF. DNA of the CDR3: TGTGCCAGCACGATTAACAGGGGCTACACCTTC.